This TCR beta chain originates from a study of blood T cell repertoires in COVID-19. Looking at the study overall: COVID-19 samples, acute and convalescent, were from the United States, Italy and Spain.

Living in 24 US areas, the participants were between about 18 and 90 years of age. Cohorts were based on clinical histories the participants reported. Resolution of symptoms, clearance, or two negative PCRs was present in recovered Cohort 3 donors. This clone was recorded only once. Measured with immunoSEQ multiplex PCR; TCRdb has only the in-frame clones, and not every one. Here the sample spans 200,000 to 300,000 clones, around 89% being singletons. This CDR3 is 15 amino acids long. Germline V gives CDR1 SGHRS, CDR2 YFSETQ. V lost 4 bases to trimming and J lost 4 bases; unmatched junction nucleotides: 7.

V usage is TRBV5-1 and J usage is TRBJ2-7; 11 bases line up with TRBD2. The sequence was obtained from a woman under 40 who had recovered from COVID-19. The material sequenced was PBMCs or T cells enriched from blood (not recorded which). The CDR3 protein is CASSDGTSGLYEQYF. Written as DNA, the CDR3 is TGCGCCAGCAGCGATGGGACTAGCGGATTATACGAGCAGTACTTC.